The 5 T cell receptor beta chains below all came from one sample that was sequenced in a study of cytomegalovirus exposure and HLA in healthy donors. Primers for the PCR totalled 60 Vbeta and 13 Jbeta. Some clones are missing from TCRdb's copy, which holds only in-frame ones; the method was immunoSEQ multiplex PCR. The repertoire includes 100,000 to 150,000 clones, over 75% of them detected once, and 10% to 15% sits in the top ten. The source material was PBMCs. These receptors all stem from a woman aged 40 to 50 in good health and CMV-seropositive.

CDR3 DNA sequence: TGTGCCAGCTCACTGGACAGGGTTGCGCAAAACTATGGCTACACCTTC. Translation gives CASSLDRVAQNYGYTF. V gene TRBV18 combines with J gene TRBJ1-2, with 8 bases lining up with TRBD1. Germline CDR1 reads KGHSH; CDR2 reads LQKENI. The CDR3 length is 16 residues. J was trimmed by 2 bases and V by 4 bases; bases with no gene match: 9.

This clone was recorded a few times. The CDR3 region has the DNA TGTGCCAGCAGAGACACAGGGTTGTGGGAGGCTTTCTTT. It is translated as CASRDTGLWEAFF. This rearrangement joins TRBV6-5 to TRBJ1-1, with D possibly being TRBD1 (6 bases). This CDR3 is built from 13 residues. Germline V gives CDR1 MNHEY, CDR2 SVGAGI. Trimming cost V 6 bases and J 11 bases, with 19 bases left between them.

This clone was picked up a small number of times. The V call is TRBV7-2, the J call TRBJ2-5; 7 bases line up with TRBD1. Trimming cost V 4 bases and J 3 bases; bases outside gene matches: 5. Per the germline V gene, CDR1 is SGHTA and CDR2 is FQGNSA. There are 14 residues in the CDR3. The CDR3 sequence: CASSSGQAKETQYF. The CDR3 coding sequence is TGTGCCAGCAGCTCTGGACAGGCCAAAGAGACCCAGTACTTC.

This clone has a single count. The CDR3 protein is CASRDLGASGGYTF. CDR3 nucleotides: TGTGCCAGCAGGGACCTGGGGGCTTCGGGTGGCTACACCTTC. The rearrangement links TRBV6-5 to TRBJ1-2, with a tentative D call TRBD1 (6 bases). V was trimmed by 6 bases and J by 7 bases, leaving 18 bases between them. CDR1 MNHEY and CDR2 SVGAGI come from the germline V gene. The CDR3 totals 14 residues.

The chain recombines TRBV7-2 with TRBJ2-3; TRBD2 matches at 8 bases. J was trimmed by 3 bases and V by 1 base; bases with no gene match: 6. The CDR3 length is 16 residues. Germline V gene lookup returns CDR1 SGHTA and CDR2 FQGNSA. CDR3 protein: CASSLGTSRLTDTQYF. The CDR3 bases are TGTGCCAGCAGCTTAGGGACTAGCAGACTTACAGATACGCAGTATTTT. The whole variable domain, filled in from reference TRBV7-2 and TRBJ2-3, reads GAGVSQSPSNKVTEKGKDVELRCDPISGHTALYWYRQSLGQGLEFLIYFQGNSAPDKSGLPSDRFSAERTGGSVSTLTIQRTQQEDSAVYLCASSLGTSRLTDTQYFGPGTRLTVL.